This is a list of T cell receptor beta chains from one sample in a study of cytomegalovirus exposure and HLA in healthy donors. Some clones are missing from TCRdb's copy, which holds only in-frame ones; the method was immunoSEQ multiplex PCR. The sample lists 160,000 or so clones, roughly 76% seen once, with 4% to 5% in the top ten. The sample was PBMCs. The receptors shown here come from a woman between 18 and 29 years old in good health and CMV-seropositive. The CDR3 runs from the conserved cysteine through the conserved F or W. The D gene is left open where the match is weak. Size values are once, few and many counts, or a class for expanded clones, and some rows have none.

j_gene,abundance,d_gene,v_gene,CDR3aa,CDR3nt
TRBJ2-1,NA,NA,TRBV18,CASSPARDNEQFF,TGTGCCAGCTCACCAGCCAGGGACAATGAGCAGTTCTTC
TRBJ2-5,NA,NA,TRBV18,CASSSQETQYF,TGTGCCAGCTCATCGCAAGAGACCCAGTACTTC
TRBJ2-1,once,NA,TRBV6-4,CASSMTGEGGEQFF,TGTGCCAGCAGTATGACAGGGGAGGGGGGTGAGCAGTTCTTC
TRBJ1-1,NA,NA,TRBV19,CASTLTENTEAFF,TGTGCCAGTACCCTAACAGAGAACACTGAAGCTTTCTTT
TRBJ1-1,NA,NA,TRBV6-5,CASSYGSGGRTEAFF,TGTGCCAGCAGTTACGGTTCGGGGGGCAGGACTGAAGCTTTCTTT
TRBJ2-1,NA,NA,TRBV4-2,CASSQDRRGLSYNEQFF,TGTGCCAGCAGCCAAGACCGCAGGGGTCTATCCTACAATGAGCAGTTCTTC
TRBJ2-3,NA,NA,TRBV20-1,CSAREQNTQYF,TGCAGTGCTAGAGAACAGAATACGCAGTATTTT
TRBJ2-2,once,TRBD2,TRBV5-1,CASSLGGLAGGELFF,TGCGCCAGCAGCTTGGGTGGACTAGCAGGCGGGGAGCTGTTTTTT
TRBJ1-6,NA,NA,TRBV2,CASSEDEPPKAYNSPLHF,TGTGCCAGCAGTGAAGACGAGCCCCCAAAAGCCTATAATTCACCCCTCCACTTT
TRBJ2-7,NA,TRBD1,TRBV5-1,CASSQGQERISYEQYF,TGCGCCAGCAGCCAGGGACAGGAGAGGATCTCCTACGAGCAGTACTTC
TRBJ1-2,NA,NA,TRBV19,CASSSHQEGLNYGYTF,TGTGCCAGTAGCTCGCACCAGGAGGGCCTAAACTATGGCTACACCTTC
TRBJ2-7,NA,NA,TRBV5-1,CASSLDGSPVTYEQYF,TGCGCCAGCAGCTTGGACGGTTCCCCGGTAACCTACGAGCAGTACTTC
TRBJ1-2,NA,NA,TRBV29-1,CSVEGRGKAYGYTF,TGCAGCGTTGAAGGCCGGGGAAAGGCCTATGGCTACACCTTC
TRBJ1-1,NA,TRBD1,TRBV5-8,CASSWGTGGSGAEAFF,TGTGCCAGCAGCTGGGGGACAGGGGGCTCAGGGGCTGAAGCTTTCTTT
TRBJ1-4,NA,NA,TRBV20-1,CSASRSAGLFF,TGCAGTGCTTCCAGATCGGCAGGCCTGTTTTTT
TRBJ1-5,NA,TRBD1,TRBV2,CASSTGGQPQHF,TGTGCCAGCAGTACAGGGGGACAGCCCCAGCATTTT
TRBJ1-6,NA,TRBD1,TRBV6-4,CASRETGDSALHF,TGTGCCAGCAGAGAAACAGGGGATTCGGCCCTCCACTTT
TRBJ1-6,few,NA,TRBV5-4,CASSLKTGESSPLHF,TGTGCCAGCAGCCTCAAAACAGGCGAGAGTTCACCCCTCCACTTT
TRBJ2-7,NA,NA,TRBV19,CASSITGSSSYEQYF,TGTGCCAGTAGTATTACGGGGAGTAGCTCCTACGAGCAGTACTTC
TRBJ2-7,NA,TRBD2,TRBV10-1,CASSESRASGVYEQYF,TGCGCCAGCAGTGAGTCGAGAGCTAGCGGGGTCTACGAGCAGTACTTC
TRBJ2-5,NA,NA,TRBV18,CASSRRETQYF,TGTGCCAGCTCTCGCCGGGAGACCCAGTACTTC
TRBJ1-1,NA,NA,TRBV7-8,CASSSRAGVTEAFF,TGTGCCAGCAGCTCCCGCGCAGGGGTCACTGAAGCTTTCTTT
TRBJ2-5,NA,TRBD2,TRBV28,CASSFYSGVVKETQYF,TGTGCCAGCAGTTTTTATAGCGGGGTAGTAAAAGAGACCCAGTACTTC
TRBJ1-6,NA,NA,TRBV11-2,CASSLGRTAPSNSPLHF,TGTGCCAGCAGCTTAGGGAGGACAGCGCCGAGTAATTCACCCCTCCACTTT
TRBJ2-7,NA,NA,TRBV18,CASSPPAVTYEQYF,TGTGCCAGCTCACCCCCCGCGGTGACCTACGAGCAGTACTTC
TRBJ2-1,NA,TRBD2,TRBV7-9,CASSQSGGTGEQFF,TGTGCCAGCAGCCAGAGCGGGGGCACGGGTGAGCAGTTCTTC
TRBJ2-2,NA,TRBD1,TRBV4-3,CASSQSWQGAGELFF,TGCGCCAGCAGCCAAAGTTGGCAGGGGGCCGGGGAGCTGTTTTTT